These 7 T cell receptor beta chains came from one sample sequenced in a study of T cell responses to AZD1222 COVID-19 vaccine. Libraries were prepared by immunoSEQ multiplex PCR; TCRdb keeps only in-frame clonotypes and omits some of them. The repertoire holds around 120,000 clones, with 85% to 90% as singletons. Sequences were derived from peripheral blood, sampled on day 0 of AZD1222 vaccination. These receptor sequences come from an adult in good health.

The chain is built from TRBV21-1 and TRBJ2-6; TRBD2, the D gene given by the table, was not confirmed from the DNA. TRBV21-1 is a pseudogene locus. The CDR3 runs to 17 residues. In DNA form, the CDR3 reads TGTGCCAGCAGCAAAGACCCAAGCGGTTCTGGGGCCAACGTCCTGACTTTC. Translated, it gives CASSKDPSGSGANVLTF.

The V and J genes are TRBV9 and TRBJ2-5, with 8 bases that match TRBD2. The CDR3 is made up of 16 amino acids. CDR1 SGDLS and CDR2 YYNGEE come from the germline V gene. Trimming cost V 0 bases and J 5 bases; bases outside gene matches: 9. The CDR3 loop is CASSVGGSGTRETQYF. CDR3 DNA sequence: TGTGCCAGCAGCGTAGGAGGTAGCGGGACGAGGGAGACCCAGTACTTC.

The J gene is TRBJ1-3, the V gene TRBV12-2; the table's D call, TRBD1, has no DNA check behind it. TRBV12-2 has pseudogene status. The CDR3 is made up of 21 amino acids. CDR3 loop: CASRLDPVSGTAFITGNTIYF. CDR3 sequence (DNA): TGTGCAAGTCGCTTAGACCCCGTTTCCGGGACAGCCTTCATAACTGGAAACACCATATATTTT.

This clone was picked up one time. Here the CDR3 reads CASSLGQRRYGYTF. The CDR3 nucleotides are TGCGCCAGCAGCTTGGGGCAGCGGCGCTATGGCTACACCTTC. The rearrangement uses TRBV5-1 and TRBJ1-2; D remains ambiguous. The V end was cut by 0 bases, the J end by 4 bases, with 10 bases between. The CDR3 has 14 residues. CDR1 and CDR2 from the germline V gene are SGHRS and YFSETQ.

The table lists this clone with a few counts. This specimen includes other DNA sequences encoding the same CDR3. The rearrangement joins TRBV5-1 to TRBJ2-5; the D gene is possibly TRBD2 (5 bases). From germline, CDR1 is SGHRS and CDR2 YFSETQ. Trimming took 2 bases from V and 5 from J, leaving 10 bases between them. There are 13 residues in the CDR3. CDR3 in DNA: TGCGCCAGCAGCTTCGGGGTCCGGGAGACCCAGTACTTC. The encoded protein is CASSFGVRETQYF.

The CDR3 DNA is TGTGCCAGCAGTGATTCAGGGGGGCTAAGTTCACCCCTCCACTTT. It yields the protein CASSDSGGLSSPLHF. This chain uses TRBV28 with TRBJ1-6; 7 nucleotides align to TRBD1. This CDR3 comprises 15 residues. The V gene's germline CDR1 is MDHEN and CDR2 SYDVKM. V shed 5 bases, J shed 9 bases, and the junction held 10 bases outside the gene matches.

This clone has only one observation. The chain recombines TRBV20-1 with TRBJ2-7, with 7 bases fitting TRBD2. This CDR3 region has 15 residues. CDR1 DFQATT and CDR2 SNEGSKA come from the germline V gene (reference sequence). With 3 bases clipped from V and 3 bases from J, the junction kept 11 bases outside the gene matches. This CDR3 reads CSASRGGTVIYEQYF. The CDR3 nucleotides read TGCAGTGCTAGTAGGGGAGGGACGGTGATCTACGAGCAGTACTTC.